This T cell receptor beta chain was profiled in a study of blood T cell repertoires in COVID-19. The CDR3 length is 13 residues. Germline CDR1 and CDR2: LNHDA and SQIVND (reference sequence). V lost 5 bases and J lost 6, with 13 bases in between. Original analysis: For nucleated cells, counts were estimated from reference gene primer amplification. TCRdb's table, derived via immunoSEQ multiplex PCR, lists solely in-frame clones and lacks some. V, J and clone size are taken as reported in that table, and D and trimming were inferred from the DNA itself. The sample carries about 120,000 clones, roughly four fifths recorded once.

Input material: peripheral blood. The chain carries TRBV19 and TRBJ2-5; D may be TRBD2 (6 bases). This TCR came from a human donor in a cohort sampled during active COVID-19. The DNA of the CDR3 is TGTGCCAGTAGTCAATTGGGGGGAAAGACCCAGTACTTC. Its protein is CASSQLGGKTQYF.